The rows below give T cell receptor beta chains drawn from one sample of a study of shared clonotypes between healthy human individuals. The table came from immunoSEQ multiplex PCR; TCRdb's copy has only in-frame clones and leaves some out. The sample includes some 1,600,000 clones, 95% to 99% of them seen just once. The sequencing sample was made of naive CD4+ T cells sorted from blood. Source of these receptors: a man between 25 and 39 years old in good health. Both conserved end residues are part of each CDR3. D genes are given only for firm matches. For some rows the clone size is stated as once, few or many, or as a class when expanded; others skip it.

TRBJ2-5,TRBV2,-,-,CASSDSWGETQYF,TGTGCCAGCAGTGACTCATGGGGGGAGACCCAGTACTTC
TRBJ2-7,TRBV5-1,-,-,CASSFRDGAYEQYF,TGCGCCAGCAGCTTCCGGGACGGGGCCTACGAGCAGTACTTC
TRBJ2-7,TRBV11-2,-,-,CASSLDQGPSGGLYEQYF,TGTGCCAGCAGCTTAGATCAGGGACCCTCGGGCGGGTTGTACGAGCAGTACTTC
TRBJ2-7,TRBV25-1,TRBD1,-,CASSRQGRAYEQYF,TGTGCCAGCAGTAGACAGGGTAGGGCCTACGAGCAGTACTTC
TRBJ1-2,TRBV5-5,-,-,CASSLLAGGYGYTF,TGTGCCAGCAGCCTCCTCGCGGGGGGCTATGGCTACACCTTC
TRBJ1-5,TRBV2,-,-,CASSELGGVAQPQHF,TGTGCCAGCAGTGAACTGGGGGGGGTTGCTCAGCCCCAGCATTTT
TRBJ2-1,TRBV9,-,once,CASSVEDSGYNEQFF,TGTGCCAGCAGCGTAGAGGATAGCGGTTACAATGAGCAGTTCTTC
TRBJ2-7,TRBV4-3,-,-,CASSPEPGVKQYF,TGCGCCAGCAGCCCGGAACCAGGGGTTAAGCAGTACTTC
TRBJ1-5,TRBV5-1,-,-,CASSLEGMANQPQHF,TGCGCCAGCAGCTTGGAGGGTATGGCCAATCAGCCCCAGCATTTT
TRBJ2-3,TRBV2,TRBD1,once,CASTLDRGNSDTQYF,TGTGCCAGCACTCTGGACAGGGGGAACTCAGATACGCAGTATTTT
TRBJ2-1,TRBV28,TRBD2,-,CASLAGGYNEQFF,TGTGCCAGCTTAGCGGGAGGGTACAATGAGCAGTTCTTC
TRBJ2-7,TRBV29-1,-,-,CSVERDDTYEQYF,TGCAGCGTCGAAAGGGACGACACCTACGAGCAGTACTTC
TRBJ1-5,TRBV6-6,-,-,CASSPGQPQHF,TGTGCCAGCAGCCCCGGCCAGCCCCAGCATTTT
TRBJ2-1,TRBV5-1,TRBD2,-,CASSSLTSGSNEQFF,TGCGCCAGCAGCTCCCTGACTAGCGGGAGTAATGAGCAGTTCTTC
TRBJ1-2,TRBV7-5,-,once,CARGNYGYTF,TGTGCCAGAGGTAACTATGGCTACACCTTC
TRBJ2-7,TRBV6-6,-,-,CASSYSEGNEQYF,TGTGCCAGCAGTTACTCCGAAGGGAACGAGCAGTACTTC
TRBJ2-1,TRBV9,TRBD1,-,CASSVGGREQGAKFF,TGTGCCAGCAGCGTAGGTGGGCGAGAACAGGGGGCGAAGTTCTTC
TRBJ2-3,TRBV5-1,-,-,CASSLPQGNTDTQYF,TGCGCCAGCAGCCTACCACAGGGAAACACAGATACGCAGTATTTT
TRBJ2-7,TRBV28,TRBD1,-,CASEVRTGRYEQYF,TGTGCCAGCGAAGTCCGGACAGGACGCTACGAGCAGTACTTC
TRBJ1-1,TRBV9,-,-,CASSVGPSGFNTEAFF,TGTGCCAGCAGCGTAGGACCCTCCGGGTTTAACACTGAAGCTTTCTTT
TRBJ2-2,TRBV11-3,TRBD1,-,CASSSGTGGTGELFF,TGTGCCAGCAGCTCCGGGACAGGGGGCACCGGGGAGCTGTTTTTT
TRBJ2-1,TRBV15,TRBD2,-,CATSREWGTSGYNEQFF,TGTGCCACCAGCAGAGAATGGGGGACTAGCGGCTACAATGAGCAGTTCTTC
TRBJ2-3,TRBV5-1,-,-,CASSRETGSTDTQYF,TGCGCCAGCAGCCGGGAAACAGGTAGCACAGATACGCAGTATTTT
TRBJ2-7,TRBV21-1,-,-,CASSKVISGIGYEQYF,TGTGCCAGCAGCAAAGTCATATCAGGCATAGGTTACGAGCAGTACTTC
TRBJ2-2,TRBV15,-,-,CATSRDQGTGELFF,TGTGCCACCAGCAGAGACCAGGGGACCGGGGAGCTGTTTTTT
TRBJ2-7,TRBV11-3,TRBD2,-,CASSLGGTSGIYEQYF,TGTGCCAGCAGCTTAGGCGGGACTAGCGGGATATACGAGCAGTACTTC
TRBJ2-1,TRBV29-1,-,-,CSVVSLAATLTRRNEQFF,TGCAGCGTTGTGTCACTAGCCGCCACACTTACCCGAAGAAATGAGCAGTTCTTC
TRBJ2-3,TRBV19,TRBD1,-,CASSIGPGGDTQYF,TGTGCCAGTAGTATAGGTCCAGGGGGCGATACGCAGTATTTT
TRBJ2-3,TRBV7-2,-,-,CASSLVGDTQYF,TGTGCCAGCAGCTTAGTGGGAGATACGCAGTATTTT
TRBJ1-1,TRBV7-8,-,-,CASSFGRNTEAFF,TGTGCCAGCAGCTTCGGGCGGAACACTGAAGCTTTCTTT
TRBJ2-7,TRBV5-1,TRBD2,-,CASSPSGTSGSRYEQYF,TGCGCCAGCAGCCCTTCCGGGACTAGCGGGAGTCGGTACGAGCAGTACTTC
TRBJ2-1,TRBV11-3,-,-,CASSLGFNGNEQFF,TGTGCCAGCAGCTTAGGGTTCAATGGAAATGAGCAGTTCTTC
TRBJ2-7,TRBV2,-,-,CASNRRGVYEQYF,TGTGCCAGCAATAGAAGGGGTGTTTACGAGCAGTACTTC
TRBJ2-2,TRBV2,-,-,CASSSTGTMRGGELFF,TGTGCCAGCAGTTCTACAGGGACTATGAGGGGCGGGGAGCTGTTTTTT